This T cell receptor (beta chain) derives from a study of cytomegalovirus exposure and HLA in healthy donors. This clone was recorded a few times. The CDR3 spans 14 residues. The ends were cut back, 7 bases at V and 0 bases at J, with 11 bases in the middle. Germline CDR1 is MDHEN and CDR2 is SYDVKM. Primers for the PCR totalled 60 Vbeta and 13 Jbeta. The repertoire was sequenced with immunoSEQ multiplex PCR; TCRdb's copy has only in-frame clones and lacks some. The top ten clones hold almost 25% of a sample with 82,000 or so clones, around 9.1% of them seen once. The sample was PBMCs. The V gene is TRBV28, the J gene TRBJ2-3, with a weak D call TRBD2 (5 bases). This receptor was obtained from a man aged 60-69 years in good health and CMV-seropositive. The chain's CDR3 is CASTRAGSTDTQYF. The DNA for the CDR3 is TGTGCCAGCACGAGGGCTGGAAGCACAGATACGCAGTATTTT.